Detailed here is one T cell receptor (beta chain). Antigen specificity is unknown. The data derive from a study of OX40 agonist ivuxolimab in advanced cancers. Study summary: Ivuxolimab, an antibody acting as an agonist of OX40 (CD134), was used to treat patients.

Germline V gives CDR1 MDHEN, CDR2 SYDVKM. The V gene lost 1 base and the J gene lost 0 bases, with 6 bases spanning the gap. The CDR3 contains 14 residues. Only in-frame clones appear in the TCRdb table, and some are missing; sequencing was by immunoSEQ multiplex PCR. The sample has some 45,000 clones, about four fifths seen once. Findings and limits, study-wide: At doses 0.1 to 3.0 mg/kg, CD4+ and CD8+ clones expanded. Nonresponders included some who also had low normalized T-cell clonal expansion. The study found that CD8+ T cells averaged more expanded clones than CD4+.

The rearrangement joins TRBV28 to TRBJ1-2; D is ambiguous. Sequenced here: CD4+ or CD8+ T cells sorted from blood, sampled in a trial of the OX40 agonist ivuxolimab. The sequence came from an adult with an advanced solid tumor such as melanoma, head and neck, liver or kidney cancer. The CDR3 loop is CASSLSPANYGYTF. The CDR3 DNA reads TGTGCCAGCAGTTTATCCCCAGCTAACTATGGCTACACCTTC.